The rows below give T cell receptor beta chains drawn from one sample of a study of cytomegalovirus exposure and HLA in healthy donors. TCRdb's copy holds only in-frame clones and misses some; the assay was immunoSEQ multiplex PCR. The data contain 90,000 to 130,000 clones, about 80% of them seen just once; the ten biggest clones take up approximately 3%. Sequenced input: PBMCs. The receptors were sampled from a young woman in good health and CMV-seropositive. Each CDR3 is given with its conserved first and last residue. Each record gives: CDR3 length, clone size, J gene, V gene, D gene, CDR3 DNA, CDR3 protein. A D gene is named only where the DNA matches it firmly. Clone size, where shown, is once, few, many, or a class for clones that have expanded.

CDR3 length: 14
clone size: few
J gene: TRBJ2-7
V gene: TRBV21-1
D gene: NA
CDR3 DNA: TGTGCCAGCAGCCGGACTACCTACTCCTACGAGCAGTACTTC
CDR3 protein: CASSRTTYSYEQYF

CDR3 length: 14
clone size: NA
J gene: TRBJ1-1
V gene: TRBV6-5
D gene: NA
CDR3 DNA: TGTGCCAGCAGCCGTGGGAGGTTGAGCACTGAAGCTTTCTTT
CDR3 protein: CASSRGRLSTEAFF

CDR3 length: 14
clone size: NA
J gene: TRBJ2-3
V gene: TRBV18
D gene: NA
CDR3 DNA: TGTGCCAGCTCACCTGTTCAAGGGGAAGATACGCAGTATTTT
CDR3 protein: CASSPVQGEDTQYF

CDR3 length: 15
clone size: few
J gene: TRBJ2-7
V gene: TRBV4-1
D gene: TRBD1
CDR3 DNA: TGCGCCAGCAGCCCCGACAGGGGAGGAAGGTCCGAGCAGTACTTC
CDR3 protein: CASSPDRGGRSEQYF

CDR3 length: 15
clone size: NA
J gene: TRBJ2-7
V gene: TRBV5-4
D gene: TRBD1
CDR3 DNA: TGTGCCAGCAGCCCTCCCGACAGGGTTTTACACGAGCAGTACTTC
CDR3 protein: CASSPPDRVLHEQYF

CDR3 length: 20
clone size: NA
J gene: TRBJ2-1
V gene: TRBV21-1
D gene: NA
CDR3 DNA: TGTGCCAGCAGCAAAGATCCTGGGCGGGTGGCCTCGGATTGGGCCAATGAGCAGTTCTTC
CDR3 protein: CASSKDPGRVASDWANEQFF

CDR3 length: 14
clone size: few
J gene: TRBJ2-5
V gene: TRBV11-3
D gene: TRBD1
CDR3 DNA: TGTGCCAGCAGCACAGGACAGGGGAGCCAGACCCAGTACTTC
CDR3 protein: CASSTGQGSQTQYF

CDR3 length: 13
clone size: NA
J gene: TRBJ1-1
V gene: TRBV6-1
D gene: TRBD1
CDR3 DNA: TGTGCCAGCACCATAGGGGGACAGGGAAAAGCTTTCTTT
CDR3 protein: CASTIGGQGKAFF

CDR3 length: 13
clone size: NA
J gene: TRBJ2-7
V gene: TRBV5-1
D gene: NA
CDR3 DNA: TGCGCCAGCAGCTTCGACACTGCCTACGAGCAGTACTTC
CDR3 protein: CASSFDTAYEQYF

CDR3 length: 12
clone size: NA
J gene: TRBJ1-2
V gene: TRBV6-5
D gene: TRBD1
CDR3 DNA: TGTGCCAGCAGCCCGACAGGGGATGGCTACACCTTC
CDR3 protein: CASSPTGDGYTF

CDR3 length: 16
clone size: few
J gene: TRBJ2-1
V gene: TRBV2
D gene: TRBD2
CDR3 DNA: TGTGCCAGCAGTGAAGACCCACTAGCGGCATACAATGAGCAGTTCTTC
CDR3 protein: CASSEDPLAAYNEQFF

CDR3 length: 13
clone size: few
J gene: TRBJ2-3
V gene: TRBV11-1
D gene: NA
CDR3 DNA: TGTTCGATCCGGGGAGTGGGCACAGATACGCAGTATTTT
CDR3 protein: CSIRGVGTDTQYF

CDR3 length: 16
clone size: NA
J gene: TRBJ1-5
V gene: TRBV18
D gene: TRBD1
CDR3 DNA: TGTGCCAGCTCACCGCAGGGGGCAGATAGCAATCAGCCCCAGCATTTT
CDR3 protein: CASSPQGADSNQPQHF

CDR3 length: 11
clone size: few
J gene: TRBJ1-2
V gene: TRBV28
D gene: TRBD1
CDR3 DNA: TGTGCCAGCAGGACAGGGAAGGGCTACACCTTC
CDR3 protein: CASRTGKGYTF

CDR3 length: 14
clone size: once
J gene: TRBJ1-5
V gene: TRBV30
D gene: NA
CDR3 DNA: TGTGCCTGGGGAACAGGGTGGGAGAATCAGCCCCAGCATTTT
CDR3 protein: CAWGTGWENQPQHF

CDR3 length: 11
clone size: NA
J gene: TRBJ2-7
V gene: TRBV20-1
D gene: NA
CDR3 DNA: TGCAGTGCTACTAATGGGGCCGAGCAGTACTTC
CDR3 protein: CSATNGAEQYF

CDR3 length: 13
clone size: NA
J gene: TRBJ1-3
V gene: TRBV6-5
D gene: NA
CDR3 DNA: TGTGCCAGCAGTTACTCGGGCGGAAACACCATATATTTT
CDR3 protein: CASSYSGGNTIYF

CDR3 length: 14
clone size: NA
J gene: TRBJ2-7
V gene: TRBV19
D gene: TRBD1
CDR3 DNA: TGTGCCAGTAGTATAGCAGGGGGCCCCTACGAGCAGTACTTC
CDR3 protein: CASSIAGGPYEQYF

CDR3 length: 17
clone size: NA
J gene: TRBJ2-2
V gene: TRBV30
D gene: NA
CDR3 DNA: TGTGTCTGGAGTGTATGGGCAGGGCCCCGAAGAACCGGGGAGCTGTTTTTT
CDR3 protein: CVWSVWAGPRRTGELFF

CDR3 length: 13
clone size: NA
J gene: TRBJ2-7
V gene: TRBV4-1
D gene: NA
CDR3 DNA: TGCGCCAGCAGCCAACAGGGTACCTACGAGCAGTACTTC
CDR3 protein: CASSQQGTYEQYF

CDR3 length: 14
clone size: once
J gene: TRBJ2-7
V gene: TRBV5-4
D gene: NA
CDR3 DNA: TGTGCCAGCCTCTGTGACCGGGACTCCTACGAGCAGTACTTC
CDR3 protein: CASLCDRDSYEQYF

CDR3 length: 14
clone size: NA
J gene: TRBJ2-4
V gene: TRBV6-5
D gene: TRBD2
CDR3 DNA: TGTGCCAGCAGCGGGGGGTTAGCCAAAAACATTCAGTACTTC
CDR3 protein: CASSGGLAKNIQYF

CDR3 length: 19
clone size: NA
J gene: TRBJ2-6
V gene: TRBV9
D gene: TRBD2
CDR3 DNA: TGTGCCAGCAGCCACGATCGGGAGGGTGTATTCTCTGGGGCCAACGTCCTGACTTTC
CDR3 protein: CASSHDREGVFSGANVLTF

CDR3 length: 16
clone size: NA
J gene: TRBJ2-7
V gene: TRBV15
D gene: NA
CDR3 DNA: TGTGCCACCAGCGGGCTTAGGCGAGGACTCTCCTACGAGCAGTACTTC
CDR3 protein: CATSGLRRGLSYEQYF

CDR3 length: 16
clone size: NA
J gene: TRBJ2-7
V gene: TRBV4-1
D gene: TRBD1
CDR3 DNA: TGCGCCAGCAGCCGAATAGGGACAGACAGCTCCTACGAGCAGTACTTC
CDR3 protein: CASSRIGTDSSYEQYF

CDR3 length: 15
clone size: NA
J gene: TRBJ1-2
V gene: TRBV7-3
D gene: TRBD1
CDR3 DNA: TGTGCCAGCAGCTTGGGGACAGGGGAGATCTATGGCTACACCTTC
CDR3 protein: CASSLGTGEIYGYTF

CDR3 length: 14
clone size: NA
J gene: TRBJ1-1
V gene: TRBV10-1
D gene: TRBD1
CDR3 DNA: TGCGCCAGCAGTCCGGACAGGGGGATTACTGAAGCTTTCTTT
CDR3 protein: CASSPDRGITEAFF

CDR3 length: 14
clone size: NA
J gene: TRBJ2-7
V gene: TRBV30
D gene: NA
CDR3 DNA: TGTGCCTGGAGTTCGCGACGGAGCTCCTACGAGCAGTACTTC
CDR3 protein: CAWSSRRSSYEQYF

CDR3 length: 16
clone size: NA
J gene: TRBJ2-3
V gene: TRBV5-6
D gene: TRBD2
CDR3 DNA: TGTGCCAGCAGCTTGATGGTAGCGGGAGGGCCAGATACGCAGTATTTT
CDR3 protein: CASSLMVAGGPDTQYF

CDR3 length: 14
clone size: NA
J gene: TRBJ2-7
V gene: TRBV7-2
D gene: NA
CDR3 DNA: TGTGCCAGCAGCTTTCCGGGCGGGTCCTACGAGCAGTACTTC
CDR3 protein: CASSFPGGSYEQYF

CDR3 length: 15
clone size: NA
J gene: TRBJ1-2
V gene: TRBV6-5
D gene: TRBD1
CDR3 DNA: TGTGCCAGCAGAGGGACAGGTGGAAAGGACTATGGCTACACCTTC
CDR3 protein: CASRGTGGKDYGYTF

CDR3 length: 15
clone size: NA
J gene: TRBJ2-7
V gene: TRBV7-9
D gene: NA
CDR3 DNA: TGTGCCAGCAGCTTAGTAACCGGGGAACGTAACGAGCAGTACTTC
CDR3 protein: CASSLVTGERNEQYF

CDR3 length: 14
clone size: NA
J gene: TRBJ2-5
V gene: TRBV6-4
D gene: NA
CDR3 DNA: TGTGCCAGCAGTGACTCTGCCTATGCATCGACCCAGTACTTC
CDR3 protein: CASSDSAYASTQYF

CDR3 length: 12
clone size: NA
J gene: TRBJ2-7
V gene: TRBV6-1
D gene: NA
CDR3 DNA: TGTGCCAGCATGAACAGGGCGGACGAGCAGTACTTC
CDR3 protein: CASMNRADEQYF

CDR3 length: 13
clone size: NA
J gene: TRBJ1-2
V gene: TRBV19
D gene: NA
CDR3 DNA: TGTGCCAGTTTCGAGGACAGAAGCTATGGCTACACCTTC
CDR3 protein: CASFEDRSYGYTF

CDR3 length: 14
clone size: NA
J gene: TRBJ1-5
V gene: TRBV5-1
D gene: NA
CDR3 DNA: TGCGCCAGCAGCTTGTCCGGGGGCAATCAGCCCCAGCATTTT
CDR3 protein: CASSLSGGNQPQHF

CDR3 length: 12
clone size: NA
J gene: TRBJ2-5
V gene: TRBV10-2
D gene: NA
CDR3 DNA: TGCGCCAGCGGAGGGGTCCAAGAGACCCAGTACTTC
CDR3 protein: CASGGVQETQYF

CDR3 length: 11
clone size: few
J gene: TRBJ2-1
V gene: TRBV6-5
D gene: NA
CDR3 DNA: TGTGCCAGCACCACAGGCAATGAGCAGTTCTTC
CDR3 protein: CASTTGNEQFF

CDR3 length: 15
clone size: few
J gene: TRBJ2-4
V gene: TRBV30
D gene: NA
CDR3 DNA: TGTGCCTGGAGTGCGGGGGAACTAGCCAAAAACATTCAGTACTTC
CDR3 protein: CAWSAGELAKNIQYF

CDR3 length: 13
clone size: NA
J gene: TRBJ1-1
V gene: TRBV30
D gene: NA
CDR3 DNA: TGTGCCTGGACTATCGGGGGGATAACTGAAGCTTTCTTT
CDR3 protein: CAWTIGGITEAFF

CDR3 length: 14
clone size: NA
J gene: TRBJ1-5
V gene: TRBV30
D gene: TRBD1
CDR3 DNA: TGTGCCTGGAGTGTACTGTCAGGGGGACAGCCCCAGCATTTT
CDR3 protein: CAWSVLSGGQPQHF

CDR3 length: 14
clone size: NA
J gene: TRBJ2-7
V gene: TRBV28
D gene: NA
CDR3 DNA: TGTGCCAGCAGCCTAGACTCCCGAACCTACGAGCAGTACTTC
CDR3 protein: CASSLDSRTYEQYF

CDR3 length: 14
clone size: once
J gene: TRBJ1-2
V gene: TRBV2
D gene: NA
CDR3 DNA: TGTGCCAGCACCGAAAAGAGGTCGAACTATGGCTACACCTTC
CDR3 protein: CASTEKRSNYGYTF

CDR3 length: 15
clone size: NA
J gene: TRBJ2-3
V gene: TRBV11-3
D gene: TRBD2
CDR3 DNA: TGTGCCAGCAGCTTCAGCGGGAGGAGGTCAGATACGCAGTATTTT
CDR3 protein: CASSFSGRRSDTQYF

CDR3 length: 13
clone size: few
J gene: TRBJ1-2
V gene: TRBV6-6
D gene: TRBD1
CDR3 DNA: TGTGCCAGCAGTTACCTCACAGGGGGTGGCTACACCTTC
CDR3 protein: CASSYLTGGGYTF

CDR3 length: 15
clone size: NA
J gene: TRBJ2-7
V gene: TRBV6-1
D gene: NA
CDR3 DNA: TGTGCCAGCAGTGACCCTAATGGGGGAGGACTCGAGCAGTACTTC
CDR3 protein: CASSDPNGGGLEQYF

CDR3 length: 15
clone size: NA
J gene: TRBJ2-1
V gene: TRBV4-1
D gene: NA
CDR3 DNA: TGCGCCAGCAGCCAAGAGAAGGGTAGCGACAATGAGCAGTTCTTC
CDR3 protein: CASSQEKGSDNEQFF

CDR3 length: 13
clone size: NA
J gene: TRBJ2-1
V gene: TRBV27
D gene: NA
CDR3 DNA: TGTGCCAGCAGCCGGGGGTCCTACAATGAGCAGTTCTTC
CDR3 protein: CASSRGSYNEQFF

CDR3 length: 17
clone size: once
J gene: TRBJ2-1
V gene: TRBV27
D gene: TRBD1
CDR3 DNA: TGTGCCAGCAGTCCTCTCTCCGGGACAGGTCCCTACAATGAGCAGTTCTTC
CDR3 protein: CASSPLSGTGPYNEQFF